The clone carrying this T cell receptor beta chain was counted between two and nine times. The data were obtained in a study of human T cells and chemical hapten exposure. The CDR3 covers 14 residues. Germline V lookup: CDR1 KGHSH, CDR2 LQKENI. Trimming shortened V by 5 bases and J by 3 bases, and 13 bases separated the two germline ends. As to time point: healthy volunteer bleed at 2 weeks. Unseparated into fractions, whole blood served as the source from which total RNA was extracted. From the RACE reads, TCRdb called clonotypes with MiXCR, one entry per CDR3 protein. The sample includes tens of thousands of distinct CDR3 sequences, about 10% of them seen just once.

Material for sequencing was whole blood. The receptor comes from a female donor in good health. Some clones in this sample may be carry-over from other donors' samples. This rearrangement joins TRBV18 to TRBJ1-2; D perhaps matches TRBD1 (5 bases). Here the CDR3 DNA reads TGTGCCAGCTCAGACGACACGGGGGACTATGGCTACACCTTC. This gives the protein CASSDDTGDYGYTF.